The source of this T cell receptor (beta chain) is a study of T cells in women clearing cervical HPV infection. Study information: Controls gave blood once infection was undetectable; cases at lesion identification.

Regarding this clone: The sequenced fragment ends 3 residues before the CDR3 boundary, so the rest is inferred from the germline J gene.

Genomic DNA, averaging roughly 1,200 ng per sample, yielded TCR beta CDR3 via immunoSEQ. The repertoire was sequenced with immunoSEQ multiplex PCR; TCRdb's copy has only in-frame clones and lacks some. This sample's clone table lists about 33,000 clones. MY09/MY11 PCR detected cervical HPV DNA; dot-blot assigned genotypes. The V gene's germline CDR1 is SQVTM and CDR2 ANQGSEA. V was pared by 6 bases and J by 5 bases, with 19 bases between. The CDR3 sequence is 15 residues long. The rearrangement joins TRBV29-1 to TRBJ2-2; D is undetermined. The source material was blood buffy coat. This clonotype was obtained from a woman aged 18 to 75 with a cervical HPV16 infection that either progressed to CIN3+ or cleared (not recorded which). The CDR3 spells CSVHSEVAATGELFF. CDR3 bases read: TGCAGCGTCCACTCCGAGGTAGCAGCAACCGGGGAG.